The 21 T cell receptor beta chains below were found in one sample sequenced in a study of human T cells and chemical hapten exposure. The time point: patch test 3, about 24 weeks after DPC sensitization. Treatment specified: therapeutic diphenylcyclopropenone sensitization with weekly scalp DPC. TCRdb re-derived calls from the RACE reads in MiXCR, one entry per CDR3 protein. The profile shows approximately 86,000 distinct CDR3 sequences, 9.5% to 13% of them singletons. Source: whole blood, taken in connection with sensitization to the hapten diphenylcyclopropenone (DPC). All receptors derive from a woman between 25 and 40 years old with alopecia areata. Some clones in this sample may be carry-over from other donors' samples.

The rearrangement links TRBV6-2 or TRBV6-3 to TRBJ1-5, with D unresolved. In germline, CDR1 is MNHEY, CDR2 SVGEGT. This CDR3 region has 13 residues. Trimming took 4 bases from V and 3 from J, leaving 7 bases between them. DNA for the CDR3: TGTGCCAGCAGTTTCGGAGACAATCAGCCCCAGCATTTT. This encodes CASSFGDNQPQHF.

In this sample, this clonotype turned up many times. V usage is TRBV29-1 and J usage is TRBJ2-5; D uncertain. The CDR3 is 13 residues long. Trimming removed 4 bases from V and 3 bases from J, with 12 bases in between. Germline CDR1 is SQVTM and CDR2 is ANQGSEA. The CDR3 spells CSVGPAAEETQYF. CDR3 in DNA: TGCAGCGTTGGTCCCGCGGCAGAAGAGACCCAGTACTTC.

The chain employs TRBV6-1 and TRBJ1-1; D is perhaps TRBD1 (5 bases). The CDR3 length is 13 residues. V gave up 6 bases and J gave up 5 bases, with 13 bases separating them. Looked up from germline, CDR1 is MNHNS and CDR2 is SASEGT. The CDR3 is CASRRQLGTEAFF. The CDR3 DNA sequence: TGTGCCAGCAGGAGACAGTTGGGGACTGAAGCTTTCTTT.

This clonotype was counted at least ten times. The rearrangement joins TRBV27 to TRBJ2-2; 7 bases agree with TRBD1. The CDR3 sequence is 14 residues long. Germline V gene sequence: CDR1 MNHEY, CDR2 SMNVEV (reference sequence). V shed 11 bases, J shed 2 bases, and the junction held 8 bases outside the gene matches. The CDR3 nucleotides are TGTGCCGGCCGGGACAGCGTTAACACCGGGGAGCTGTTTTTT. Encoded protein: CAGRDSVNTGELFF.

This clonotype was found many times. The CDR3 coding sequence is TGTGCCAGCAGCCAAGATATCGACAGCCAGGGCTACACCTTC. This encodes CASSQDIDSQGYTF. The chain has TRBV14 and TRBJ1-2; D perhaps matches TRBD1 (5 bases). The germline V gene has CDR1 SGHDN and CDR2 FVKESK. V gave up 0 bases and J gave up 8 bases, with 13 bases separating them. CDR3 length equals 14 residues.

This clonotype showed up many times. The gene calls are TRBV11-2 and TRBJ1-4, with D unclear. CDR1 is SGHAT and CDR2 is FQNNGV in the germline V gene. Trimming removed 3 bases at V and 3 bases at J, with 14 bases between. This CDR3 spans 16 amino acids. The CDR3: CASSLDILAANEKLFF. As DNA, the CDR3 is TGTGCCAGCAGCTTGGATATTCTGGCGGCTAATGAAAAACTGTTTTTT.

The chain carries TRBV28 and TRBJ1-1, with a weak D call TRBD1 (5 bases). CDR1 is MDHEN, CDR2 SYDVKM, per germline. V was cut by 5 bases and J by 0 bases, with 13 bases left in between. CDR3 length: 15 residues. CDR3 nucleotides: TGTGCCAGCAGTCCTACGACAGTGCTGAACACTGAAGCTTTCTTT. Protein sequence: CASSPTTVLNTEAFF.

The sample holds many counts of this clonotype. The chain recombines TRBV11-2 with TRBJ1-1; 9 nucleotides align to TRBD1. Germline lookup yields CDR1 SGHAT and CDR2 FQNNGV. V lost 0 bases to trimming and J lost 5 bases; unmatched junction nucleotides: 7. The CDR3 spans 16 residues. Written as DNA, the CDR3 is TGTGCCAGCAGCTTAGAGACCGGGACAGGGAAGACTGAAGCTTTCTTT. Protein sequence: CASSLETGTGKTEAFF.

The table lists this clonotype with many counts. CDR3 amino acids: CASSPGQSGANVLTF. The CDR3 bases are TGTGCCAGCAGTCCCGGACAATCTGGGGCCAACGTCCTGACTTTC. This chain connects TRBV6-2 or TRBV6-3 to TRBJ2-6, with a weak D call TRBD1 (5 bases). Germline CDR1 reads MNHEY; CDR2 reads SVGEGT. The CDR3 is made up of 15 amino acids. Trimming left V 5 bases short and J 1 base short, with 9 bases between.

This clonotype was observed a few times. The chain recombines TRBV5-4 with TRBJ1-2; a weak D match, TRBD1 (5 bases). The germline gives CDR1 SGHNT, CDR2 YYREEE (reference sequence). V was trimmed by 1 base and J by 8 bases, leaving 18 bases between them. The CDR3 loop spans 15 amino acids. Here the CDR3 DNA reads TGTGCCAGCAGCTTGATACCGGGGGAAGTTCGCGGCTACACCTTC. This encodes CASSLIPGEVRGYTF.

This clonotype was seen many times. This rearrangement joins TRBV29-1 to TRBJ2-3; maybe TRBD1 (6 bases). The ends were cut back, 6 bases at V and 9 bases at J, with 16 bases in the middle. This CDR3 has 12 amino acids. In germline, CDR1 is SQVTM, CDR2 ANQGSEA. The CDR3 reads CSVVPAGDTQYF. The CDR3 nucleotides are TGCAGCGTCGTCCCAGCAGGGGACACGCAGTATTTT.

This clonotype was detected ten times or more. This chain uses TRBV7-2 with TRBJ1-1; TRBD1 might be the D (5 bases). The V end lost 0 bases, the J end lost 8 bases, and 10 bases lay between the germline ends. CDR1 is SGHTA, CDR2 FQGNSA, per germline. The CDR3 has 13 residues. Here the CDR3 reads CASSLAPGAEAFF. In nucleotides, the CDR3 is TGTGCCAGCAGCTTAGCGCCCGGGGCGGAAGCTTTCTTT.

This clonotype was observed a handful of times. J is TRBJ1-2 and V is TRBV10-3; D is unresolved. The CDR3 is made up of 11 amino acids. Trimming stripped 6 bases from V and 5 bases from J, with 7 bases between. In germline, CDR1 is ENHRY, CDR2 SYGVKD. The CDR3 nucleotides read TGTGCCATCAGCAGTGGTTATGGCTACACCTTC. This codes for CAISSGYGYTF.

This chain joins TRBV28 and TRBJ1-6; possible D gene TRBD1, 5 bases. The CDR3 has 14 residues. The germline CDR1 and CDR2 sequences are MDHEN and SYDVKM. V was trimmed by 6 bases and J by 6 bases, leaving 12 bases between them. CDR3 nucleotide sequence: TGTGCCAGCAGCCCAGGGAGGATTAATTCACCCCTCCACTTT. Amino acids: CASSPGRINSPLHF.

The CDR3 region has the DNA TGTGCCAGCAGTTCATCCCCTTATGGCTACACCTTC. This sequence encodes CASSSSPYGYTF. J is TRBJ1-2 and V is TRBV28; D is unresolved. Germline assignment: CDR1 MDHEN and CDR2 SYDVKM. The CDR3 loop spans 12 amino acids. Trimming took 4 bases from V and 5 from J, leaving 8 bases between them.

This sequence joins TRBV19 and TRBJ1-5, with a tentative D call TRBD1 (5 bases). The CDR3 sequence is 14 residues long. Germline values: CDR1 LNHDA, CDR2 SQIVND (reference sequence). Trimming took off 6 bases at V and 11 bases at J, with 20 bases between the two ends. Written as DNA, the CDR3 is TGTGCCAGTAGCCCCCTGGGGGGTAGTGAAGCCCAGCATTTT. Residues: CASSPLGGSEAQHF.

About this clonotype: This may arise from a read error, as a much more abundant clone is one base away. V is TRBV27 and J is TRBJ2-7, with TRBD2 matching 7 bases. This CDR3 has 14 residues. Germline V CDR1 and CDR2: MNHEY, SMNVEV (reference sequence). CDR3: CASYSAGVPYERYF. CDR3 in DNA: TGTGCCAGCTACAGCGCGGGAGTTCCCTACGAGCGGTACTTC.

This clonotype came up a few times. The CDR3 coding sequence is TGCAGTGCGGCCGGGACAGGGGCCTCCTTCACTAGCACAGATACGCAGTATTTT. It specifies CSAAGTGASFTSTDTQYF. The rearrangement joins TRBV20-1 to TRBJ2-3, with 10 bases aligning to TRBD1. With 6 bases clipped from V and 0 bases from J, the junction kept 15 bases outside the gene matches. The germline V gene encodes CDR1 DFQATT and CDR2 SNEGSKA (reference sequence). This CDR3 is 18 amino acids long.

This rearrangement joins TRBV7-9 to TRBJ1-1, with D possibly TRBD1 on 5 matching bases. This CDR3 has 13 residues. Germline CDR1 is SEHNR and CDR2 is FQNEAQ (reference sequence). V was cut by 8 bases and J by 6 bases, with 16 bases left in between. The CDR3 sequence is CASGLTGGAEAFF. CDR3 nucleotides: TGTGCCAGCGGATTGACGGGGGGGGCTGAAGCTTTCTTT.

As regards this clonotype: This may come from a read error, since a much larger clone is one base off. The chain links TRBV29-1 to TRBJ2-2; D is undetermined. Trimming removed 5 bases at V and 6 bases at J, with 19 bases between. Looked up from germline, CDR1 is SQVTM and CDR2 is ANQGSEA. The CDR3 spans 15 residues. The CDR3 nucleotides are TGCAGCGTTCCTGGGTCATACGTTGAATCCGGGGAGCTGTTTTTT. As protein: CSVPGSYVESGELFF.

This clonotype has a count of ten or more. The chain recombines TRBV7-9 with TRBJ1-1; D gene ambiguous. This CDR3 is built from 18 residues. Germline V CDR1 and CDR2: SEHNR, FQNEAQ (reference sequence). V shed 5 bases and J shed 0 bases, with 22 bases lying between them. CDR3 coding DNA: TGTGCCAGCAGCACGTGGTCCGGGTTATCCCCCCTGAACACTGAAGCTTTCTTT. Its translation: CASSTWSGLSPLNTEAFF.